This entry lists 32 T cell receptor beta chains sequenced from one sample in a study of cytomegalovirus exposure and HLA in healthy donors. It was with 60 Vbeta and 13 Jbeta primers that the PCR ran. TCRdb keeps only in-frame clones here, not all; method: immunoSEQ multiplex PCR. There are 100,000 to 150,000 clones in the sample; roughly 80% occur only once, and over 1.2% lies in the top ten. Material: PBMCs. The receptors were gathered from a female donor in good health and CMV-seronegative.

The chain joins TRBV7-2 to TRBJ2-7; 8 nucleotides align to TRBD1. Per the germline V gene, CDR1 is SGHTA and CDR2 is FQGNSA. The CDR3 spans 14 residues. V lost 5 bases, J lost 4 bases, and 7 bases stayed unmatched. CDR3 amino acids: CASSRDRGMYEQYF. CDR3 DNA: TGTGCCAGCAGCCGTGACAGGGGTATGTACGAGCAGTACTTC.

The genes are TRBV7-2 and TRBJ1-5; no definite D call. Germline V CDR1 and CDR2: SGHTA, FQGNSA. The V end was cut by 0 bases, the J end by 4 bases, with 4 bases between. This CDR3 spans 13 amino acids. The CDR3 reads CASSLASNQPQHF. The CDR3 nucleotides are TGTGCCAGCAGCTTAGCGTCGAATCAGCCCCAGCATTTT.

The V and J genes are TRBV7-2 and TRBJ2-2, with 8 bases aligning to TRBD2. The CDR3 has 15 residues. Trimming removed 2 bases from V and 4 bases from J; junction bases left unmatched: 3. Looked up from germline, CDR1 is SGHTA and CDR2 is FQGNSA. The CDR3 reads CASSLLGRATGELFF. The CDR3 DNA follows: TGTGCCAGCAGCTTACTCGGGAGGGCCACCGGGGAGCTGTTTTTT.

The chain uses TRBV19 and TRBJ1-1, with TRBD1 matching 9 bases. Germline V gives CDR1 LNHDA, CDR2 SQIVND (reference sequence). The CDR3 is 15 residues long. Germline trimming cut 4 bases from V and 2 bases from J; bases unmatched to any gene: 5. The CDR3 DNA reads as TGTGCCAGTAGTACCCAGGACAGGGGAAACACTGAAGCTTTCTTT. Residues: CASSTQDRGNTEAFF.

This rearrangement joins TRBV2 to TRBJ2-7; 9 bases fit TRBD2. V dropped 3 bases and J dropped 5; count of bases not matched to a gene: 2. Germline CDR1 is SNHLY and CDR2 is FYNNEI. CDR3 size: 13 residues. CDR3 sequence reads: CASSEGLADEQYF. Written as DNA, the CDR3 is TGTGCCAGCAGTGAGGGACTAGCCGACGAGCAGTACTTC. The complete variable domain, with remaining parts taken from reference TRBV2 and TRBJ2-7, reads EPEVTQTPSHQVTQMGQEVILRCVPISNHLYFYWYRQILGQKVEFLVSFYNNEISEKSEIFDDQFSVERPDGSNFTLKIRSTKLEDSAMYFCASSEGLADEQYFGPGTRLTVT.

This chain uses TRBV28 with TRBJ1-1, with D unresolved. V was cut by 4 bases and J by 0 bases, with 6 bases left in between. The CDR3 loop spans 13 amino acids. The germline CDR1 and CDR2 sequences are MDHEN and SYDVKM. Written as DNA, the CDR3 is TGTGCCAGCAGTTCCGGGTTGAACACTGAAGCTTTCTTT. As protein: CASSSGLNTEAFF.

The chain has TRBV4-2 and TRBJ2-7; TRBD2 aligns across 13 bases. The CDR3 has 18 residues. Looked up from germline, CDR1 is LGHNA and CDR2 is YNFKEQ. The V and J ends lost 4 bases and 6 bases, in that order; junction bases with no gene match: 15. The CDR3 sequence: CASSRELGTSGRAAEQYF. Written as DNA, the CDR3 is TGTGCCAGCAGCCGCGAGTTAGGCACTAGCGGGAGGGCCGCCGAGCAGTACTTC.

V gene TRBV28 combines with J gene TRBJ1-1; D is perhaps TRBD1 (5 bases). This CDR3 comprises 11 residues. Germline lookup yields CDR1 MDHEN and CDR2 SYDVKM. V was trimmed by 10 bases and J by 3 bases, leaving 9 bases between them. For the CDR3, the DNA is TGTGCCACGATACAGGACACTGAAGCTTTCTTT. This codes for CATIQDTEAFF.

The chain links TRBV13 to TRBJ2-7; possibly TRBD2 for D (6 bases). The CDR3 has 15 residues. V was trimmed by 0 bases and J by 3 bases, leaving 12 bases between them. Germline CDR1 is PRHDT and CDR2 is FYEKMQ (reference sequence). The CDR3 DNA follows: TGTGCCAGCAGCTTAGGCGGGGACTGGGACTACGAGCAGTACTTC. Translated: CASSLGGDWDYEQYF.

The chain combines TRBV6-6 with TRBJ2-1; 11 nucleotides agree with TRBD2. This CDR3 spans 15 amino acids. Germline lookup yields CDR1 MNHNY and CDR2 SVGAGI (reference sequence). V trimming: 1 base; J trimming: 7 bases; junction bases outside the gene matches: 3. Written as DNA, the CDR3 is TGTGCCAGCAGTTACTATGGGACTAGCGGTAATGAGCAGTTCTTC. This translates into CASSYYGTSGNEQFF.

The chain uses TRBV28 and TRBJ2-7, with 8 nucleotides matching TRBD1. The ends lost 3 bases at V and 9 bases at J; junction bases unmatched: 7. This CDR3 comprises 13 residues. Germline values: CDR1 MDHEN, CDR2 SYDVKM. The CDR3 spells CASSFRAGGRQYF. DNA for the CDR3: TGTGCCAGCAGTTTCCGGGCAGGGGGCCGGCAGTACTTC.

The chain has TRBV29-1 and TRBJ1-1, with D possibly being TRBD1 (6 bases). Germline loops: CDR1 SQVTM, CDR2 ANQGSEA. The CDR3 has 12 residues. The CDR3 coding sequence is TGCAGACATTGGACAGTGAACACTGAAGCTTTCTTT. Protein product: CRHWTVNTEAFF.

The CDR3 nucleotides read TGTGCCACTCAAGAGACCCAGTACTTC. Translation: CATQETQYF. V gene TRBV28 combines with J gene TRBJ2-5, with D unclear. This CDR3 contains 9 residues. Germline V gene data show CDR1 as MDHEN and CDR2 as SYDVKM. V shed 10 bases and J shed 2 bases, with 2 bases lying between them. The full variable domain, its missing parts supplied by reference TRBV28 and TRBJ2-5, is DVKVTQSSRYLVKRTGEKVFLECVQDMDHENMFWYRQDPGLGLRLIYFSYDVKMKEKGDIPEGYSVSREKKERFSLILESASTNQTSMYLCATQETQYFGPGTRLLVL.

V is TRBV15 and J is TRBJ2-1; 7 bases line up with TRBD2. The CDR3 has 16 residues. Germline V CDR1 and CDR2: LNHNV, YYDKDF (reference sequence). J was trimmed by 2 bases and V by 0 bases; bases with no gene match: 4. CDR3 in amino acids: CATSRDLAGAYNEQFF. The CDR3 DNA sequence: TGTGCCACCAGCAGAGATCTCGCGGGGGCCTACAATGAGCAGTTCTTC.

This sequence joins TRBV30 and TRBJ1-5, with 9 bases that match TRBD1. The CDR3 extends over 15 amino acids. With 7 bases clipped from V and 7 bases from J, the junction kept 14 bases outside the gene matches. Germline loops: CDR1 GTSNPN, CDR2 SVGIG (reference sequence). DNA of the CDR3: TGTGCCTCGGTTTGGGGGACAGGGTCGGGACAGCCCCAGCATTTT. Translation: CASVWGTGSGQPQHF.

The chain recombines TRBV21-1 with TRBJ2-2; the D call TRBD1 from the table was never checked on the DNA. TRBV21-1 is shown as a pseudogene. The CDR3 has 15 residues. The DNA of the CDR3 is TGTGCCAGCAGCAAAGGACAGGGAGAAACCGGGGAGCTGTTTTTT. Its translation is CASSKGQGETGELFF.

This chain uses TRBV6-1 with TRBJ2-7; TRBD1 matches 11 bases. Germline V gene sequence: CDR1 MNHNS, CDR2 SASEGT. The CDR3 is 14 amino acids. V shed 3 bases and J 2 bases; nucleotides not matched to a gene: 0. CDR3 sequence: CASSEGQGAYEQYF. The CDR3 DNA is TGTGCCAGCAGTGAGGGACAGGGGGCCTACGAGCAGTACTTC.

The V and J genes are TRBV28 and TRBJ2-7; 7 bases are shared with TRBD2. This CDR3 spans 15 amino acids. J lost 1 base, V lost 5 bases, and 8 bases had no gene match. In germline, CDR1 is MDHEN, CDR2 SYDVKM. CDR3 nucleotides: TGTGCCAGCAGTACCGTCGGGACTATATCCTACGAGCAGTACTTC. Translating gives CASSTVGTISYEQYF.

The V gene is TRBV5-1, the J gene TRBJ2-3; 7 bases fit TRBD2. J lost 0 bases, V lost 4 bases, and 11 bases had no gene match. CDR3 size: 17 residues. The germline V gene has CDR1 SGHRS and CDR2 YFSETQ. CDR3 in amino acids: CASSQSSSGTSTDTQYF. The CDR3 region has the DNA TGCGCCAGCAGCCAATCCTCTAGCGGTACTAGCACAGATACGCAGTATTTT.

This clone was detected only once. The rearrangement uses TRBV5-1 and TRBJ2-7; TRBD2 matches 8 bases. Germline CDR1 is SGHRS and CDR2 is YFSETQ. V gave up 2 bases and J gave up 2 bases; unmatched junction bases: 3. The CDR3 contains 14 residues. The CDR3 region has the DNA TGCGCCAGCAGCTTAACTAGCGGCCCCTACGAGCAGTACTTC. Protein product: CASSLTSGPYEQYF.

CDR3 bases: TGTGCCAGCAGTTACAATGAGGGGGACACTGAAGCTTTCTTT. It encodes CASSYNEGDTEAFF. This chain joins TRBV6-6 and TRBJ1-1; possibly TRBD1 for D (6 bases). CDR3 length: 14 residues. V was shortened by 2 bases and J by 3 bases, with 10 bases between the two germline ends. Germline CDR1 MNHNY, CDR2 SVGAGI (reference sequence).

The J gene is TRBJ2-7, the V gene TRBV30; 16 nucleotides match TRBD2. Germline values: CDR1 GTSNPN, CDR2 SVGIG (reference sequence). The CDR3 runs to 18 residues. V lost 4 bases and J lost 5; bases outside the gene matches: 14. The CDR3 loop reads CAWTVRKGLAGGPHEQYF. CDR3 in DNA: TGTGCCTGGACTGTGCGAAAGGGACTAGCGGGAGGGCCCCACGAGCAGTACTTC.

This chain joins TRBV7-8 and TRBJ2-1; maybe TRBD2 (6 bases). The CDR3 sequence is 14 residues long. Trimming removed 5 bases from V and 7 bases from J, with 15 bases in between. The germline V gene encodes CDR1 SGHVS and CDR2 FQNEAQ. CDR3 amino acids: CASSQLRGWNEQFF. The CDR3 DNA follows: TGTGCCAGCAGCCAGCTCCGGGGGTGGAATGAGCAGTTCTTC. Full variable domain (missing parts from reference TRBV7-8 and TRBJ2-1): GAGVSQSPRYKVAKRGQDVALRCDPISGHVSLFWYQQALGQGPEFLTYFQNEAQLDKSGLPSDRFFAERPEGSVSTLKIQRTQQEDSAVYLCASSQLRGWNEQFFGPGTRLTVL.

This chain links TRBV25-1 with TRBJ2-7, with 12 bases identical to TRBD2. CDR3 size: 14 residues. V dropped 10 bases and J dropped 2; count of bases not matched to a gene: 6. CDR1 and CDR2 (germline): MGHDK, SYGVNS. DNA of the CDR3: TGTGCCACCCGAAGGACTAGCGGGGCCTACGAGCAGTACTTC. This codes for CATRRTSGAYEQYF.

CDR3 bases: TGTGCCAGCAGCACAAGCCGGACAGGGGCCAGAGCTAACTATGGCTACACCTTC. Its translation: CASSTSRTGARANYGYTF. The genes are TRBV11-3 and TRBJ1-2; 9 nucleotides match TRBD1. Germline CDR1 SGHNT, CDR2 YENEEA. The J segment lost 0 bases and the V segment lost 5 bases, leaving 13 bases of the junction unmatched. CDR3 length: 18 residues.

The chain couples TRBV6-1 to TRBJ1-1, with a weak D call TRBD1 (5 bases). The CDR3 runs 14 residues. V was pared by 1 base and J by 6 bases, with 12 bases between. Looked up from germline, CDR1 is MNHNS and CDR2 is SASEGT. The CDR3 DNA reads as TGTGCCAGCAGTGAAGAGCAGGCCAGGGCTGAAGCTTTCTTT. Protein sequence: CASSEEQARAEAFF.

The chain combines TRBV6-6 with TRBJ2-1; TRBD2 matches at 9 bases. Germline V gene lookup returns CDR1 MNHNY and CDR2 SVGAGI (reference sequence). The ends lost 2 bases at V and 7 bases at J; junction bases unmatched: 9. The CDR3 spans 16 residues. The CDR3 sequence is CASSYPSGMIRNEQFF. Written as DNA, the CDR3 is TGTGCCAGCAGTTACCCTAGCGGGATGATCAGAAATGAGCAGTTCTTC.

This clone came up many times. V gene TRBV6-1 combines with J gene TRBJ1-5; 7 bases fit TRBD1. The CDR3 contains 15 residues. Losses at the gene ends were 2 bases for V and 5 bases for J; bases not matched to a gene: 6. Germline assignment: CDR1 MNHNS and CDR2 SASEGT. The CDR3 sequence: CASSERDSQYQPQHF. The DNA for the CDR3 is TGTGCCAGCAGTGAAAGGGACAGCCAATATCAGCCCCAGCATTTT.

The rearrangement joins TRBV5-6 to TRBJ2-6; D is unclear. The CDR3 loop spans 14 amino acids. The V gene lost 5 bases and the J gene lost 4 bases, with 10 bases spanning the gap. The V gene's germline CDR1 is SGHDT and CDR2 YYEEEE. The CDR3 nucleotides read TGTGCCAGCAGATACAATGCCGGGGCCAACGTCCTGACTTTC. Amino acid sequence: CASRYNAGANVLTF.

Only one count was recorded for this clone. The germline gene is not matched at one end of the junction; a read error may be the cause. The chain is built from TRBV15 and TRBJ2-3, with D possibly being TRBD1 (5 bases). CDR3 length equals 14 residues. Germline loops: CDR1 LNHNV, CDR2 YYDKDF (reference sequence). CDR3 sequence reads: CATSRDSITGTQYF. The CDR3 nucleotides read TGTGCCACCAGCAGAGATAGTATCACAGGTACGCAGTATTTT.

The genes are TRBV19 and TRBJ2-7, with TRBD1 matching 7 bases. CDR3 length: 15 residues. Germline values: CDR1 LNHDA, CDR2 SQIVND (reference sequence). V was clipped by 1 base and J by 5 bases; unmatched bases: 8. Here the CDR3 DNA reads TGTGCCAGTAGTATAGCGGGGACAGCCCACGACGAGCAGTACTTC. Translation gives CASSIAGTAHDEQYF.

The gene calls are TRBV30 and TRBJ1-2; D unclear. The CDR3 is 12 amino acids. The germline V gene has CDR1 GTSNPN and CDR2 SVGIG (reference sequence). Trimming took off 5 bases at V and 2 bases at J, with 9 bases between the two ends. The CDR3 is CAWGGGNYGYTF. CDR3 nucleotides: TGTGCCTGGGGAGGCGGGAACTATGGCTACACCTTC.